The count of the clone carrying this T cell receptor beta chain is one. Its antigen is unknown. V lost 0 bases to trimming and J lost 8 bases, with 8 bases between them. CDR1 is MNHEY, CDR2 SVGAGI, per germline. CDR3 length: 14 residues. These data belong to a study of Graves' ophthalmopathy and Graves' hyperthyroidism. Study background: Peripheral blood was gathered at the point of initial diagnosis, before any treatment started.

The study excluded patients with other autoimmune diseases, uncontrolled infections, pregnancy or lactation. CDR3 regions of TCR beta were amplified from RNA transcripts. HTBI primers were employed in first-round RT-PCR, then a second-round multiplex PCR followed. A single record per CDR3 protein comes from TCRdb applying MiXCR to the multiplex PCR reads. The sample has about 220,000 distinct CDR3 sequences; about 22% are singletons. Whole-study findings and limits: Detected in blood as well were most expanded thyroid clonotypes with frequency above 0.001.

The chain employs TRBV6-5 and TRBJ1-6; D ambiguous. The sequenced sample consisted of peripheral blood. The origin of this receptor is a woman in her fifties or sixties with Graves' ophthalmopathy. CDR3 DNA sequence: TGTGCCAGCAGTTACTCGCACGGGGATTCACCCCTCCACTTT. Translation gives CASSYSHGDSPLHF.